This T cell receptor beta chain was recovered during a study of blood T cell repertoires in COVID-19. Across the whole study: The study drew acute and convalescent COVID-19 samples from the United States, Italy and Spain.

Original analysis: Amplification of reference gene primers provided the estimated nucleated cell counts. TCRdb's copy holds only in-frame clones and misses some; the assay was immunoSEQ multiplex PCR. The V and J calls and clone size were taken over from that table, and D and trimming were inferred from the DNA. The sample includes 400,000 to 550,000 clones, around nine tenths of them seen just once. Clinical histories supplied by participants themselves formed the basis of cohort assignment. The sample consisted of PBMCs or T cells enriched from blood (not recorded which). This TCR came from a woman under 30 with acute COVID-19.

The CDR3 DNA reads as TGTGCCAGCGTGCTGAATCCGGGACTAAAAAATCAGTACTTC. This gives the protein CASVLNPGLKNQYF. The J gene is TRBJ2-4, the V gene TRBV6-5; 7 nucleotides align to TRBD2. The CDR3 is made up of 14 amino acids. CDR1 is MNHEY, CDR2 SVGAGI, per germline. V lost 8 bases and J lost 12; bases outside the gene matches: 16.